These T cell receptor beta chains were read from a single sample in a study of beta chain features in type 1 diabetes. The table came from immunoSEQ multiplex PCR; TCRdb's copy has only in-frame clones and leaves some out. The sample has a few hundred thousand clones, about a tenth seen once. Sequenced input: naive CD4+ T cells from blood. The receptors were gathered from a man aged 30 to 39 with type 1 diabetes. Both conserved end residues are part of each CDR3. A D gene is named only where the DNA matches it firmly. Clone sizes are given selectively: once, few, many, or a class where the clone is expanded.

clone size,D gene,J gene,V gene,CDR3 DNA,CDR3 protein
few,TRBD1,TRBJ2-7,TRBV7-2,TGTGCCAGCAGCTTAGAAGGGGGCTTCTACGAGCAGTACTTC,CASSLEGGFYEQYF
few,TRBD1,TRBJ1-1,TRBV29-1,TGCAGCGTTGAGACAGGGTGGAGCACTGAAGCTTTCTTT,CSVETGWSTEAFF
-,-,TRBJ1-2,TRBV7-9,TGTGCCAGCAGGGGGGGTCGCGCCGCCCGGGGCTACACCTTC,CASRGGRAARGYTF
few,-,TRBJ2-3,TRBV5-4,TGTGCCAGCAGCTCTCGTTTTGGGCAGAGCACAGATACGCAGTATTTT,CASSSRFGQSTDTQYF
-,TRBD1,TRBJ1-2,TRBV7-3,TGTGCCAGCAGCCCCAGGGGGGCTGACTATGGCTACACCTTC,CASSPRGADYGYTF
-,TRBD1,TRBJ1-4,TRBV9,TGTGCCAGCAGCGTCGAACAGGGGACCATGAGTAAACTGTTTTTT,CASSVEQGTMSKLFF
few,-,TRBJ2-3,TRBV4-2,TGTGCCAGCAGCCCGAGAAGCTCCACAGATACGCAGTATTTT,CASSPRSSTDTQYF
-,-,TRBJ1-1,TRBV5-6,TGTGCCAGCAGCTTGGCTGTTGGTAGTGAAGCTTTCTTT,CASSLAVGSEAFF
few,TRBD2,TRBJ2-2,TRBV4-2,TGTGCCAGCAGCCACCGACTAGCGGTGAACACCGGGGAGCTGTTTTTT,CASSHRLAVNTGELFF
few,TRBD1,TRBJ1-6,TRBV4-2,TGTGCCAGCAGCCGGATGGGGGAGTCAGGGGGCGTATGGTCACCCCTCCACTTT,CASSRMGESGGVWSPLHF
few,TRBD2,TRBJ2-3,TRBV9,TGTGCCAGCAGCGTAGGGCTAGCGGGGGGGAGTACAGATACGCAGTATTTT,CASSVGLAGGSTDTQYF
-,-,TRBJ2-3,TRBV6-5,TGTGCCAGCAGTTACTCCGAGGTCCAAAATACGCAGTATTTT,CASSYSEVQNTQYF
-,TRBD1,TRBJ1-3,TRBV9,TGTGCCAGCAGCACAGGACAGGGGGCGCCTGGAAACACCATATATTTT,CASSTGQGAPGNTIYF
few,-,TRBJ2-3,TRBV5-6,TGTGCCAGCAGCTCCCGAATACAGGATACGCAGTATTTT,CASSSRIQDTQYF
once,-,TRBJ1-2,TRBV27,TGTGCCAGCAGTTTAGTCGCAGGCTATGGCTACACCTTC,CASSLVAGYGYTF
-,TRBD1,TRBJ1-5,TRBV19,TGTGCCAGTAGTCCAGGGACAGGGACGAATTATCAGCCCCAGCATTTT,CASSPGTGTNYQPQHF
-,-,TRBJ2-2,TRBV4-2,TGTGCCAGCAGCCCTGGCCCCACCGGGGAGCTGTTTTTT,CASSPGPTGELFF
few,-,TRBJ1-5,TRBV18,TGTGCCAGCTCACCAACCTGGATCGGGGGCAATCAGCCCCAGCATTTT,CASSPTWIGGNQPQHF
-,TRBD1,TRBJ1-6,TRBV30,TGTGCCTGGAGTAGGCCGTCGGAGGGGGCCGGGGATTCACCCCTCCACTTT,CAWSRPSEGAGDSPLHF
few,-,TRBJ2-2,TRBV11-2,TGTGCCAGCAGCTCCCACCGGGCCCAGGGATTGGGGGAGCTGTTTTTT,CASSSHRAQGLGELFF
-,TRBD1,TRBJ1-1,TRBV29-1,TGCAGCGTTCGGACAGGTGGGATGAACACTGAAGCTTTCTTT,CSVRTGGMNTEAFF
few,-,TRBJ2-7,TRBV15,TGTGCCACCAGCAGAGATCCGGGGAAACCGTACGAGCAGTACTTC,CATSRDPGKPYEQYF
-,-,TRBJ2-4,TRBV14,TGTGCCAGCAGCCAAGGCAGGGGATCCATTCAGTACTTC,CASSQGRGSIQYF
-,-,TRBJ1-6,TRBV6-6,TGTGCCATACAAGGGGTTTCGGATTCACCCCTCCACTTT,CAIQGVSDSPLHF
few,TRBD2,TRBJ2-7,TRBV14,TGTGCCAGCAGCCATCCGACTAGCGCCTACTCCTACGAGCAGTACTTC,CASSHPTSAYSYEQYF
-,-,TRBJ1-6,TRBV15,TGTGCCACCAGCAGACCGGGAGGACCCCTCCACTTT,CATSRPGGPLHF
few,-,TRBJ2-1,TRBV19,TGTGCCAGTAGTTGGGACTATGAGCAGTTCTTC,CASSWDYEQFF
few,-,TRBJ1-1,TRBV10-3,TGTGCCATCACGGCCGGAGAGAACACTGAAGCTTTCTTT,CAITAGENTEAFF
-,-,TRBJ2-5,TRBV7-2,TGTGCCAGCAGCCCGCCACGAGCGTACCAAGAGACCCAGTACTTC,CASSPPRAYQETQYF